One sample yielded the 27 T cell receptor beta chains listed below, sequenced in a study of blood T cell repertoires in COVID-19. Profiling relied on immunoSEQ multiplex PCR, and the TCRdb table lists in-frame clones only, not all of them. Among more than 95,000 clones listed, over 75% were seen once. Sequenced: peripheral blood. These TCRs come from a woman older than 75 with acute or convalescent COVID-19.

This sequence joins TRBV7-8 and TRBJ1-2; TRBD1 is a possible D gene (6 bases). CDR3 size: 15 residues. The germline V gene has CDR1 SGHVS and CDR2 FQNEAQ. Trimming pared 0 bases from V and 6 bases from J, leaving 14 bases between. The CDR3 is CASSLAGGFWDGYTF. CDR3 coding DNA: TGTGCCAGCAGCTTAGCTGGGGGCTTTTGGGATGGCTACACCTTC.

The rearrangement links TRBV7-6 to TRBJ2-2; TRBD1 aligns across 8 bases. The CDR3 covers 16 residues. V was pared by 2 bases and J by 6 bases, with 8 bases of the junction left unmatched. Germline V gives CDR1 SGHVS, CDR2 FNYEAQ. The CDR3 nucleotides are TGTGCCAGCAGCTTATCTACAGGGGGGTACTCCGGGGAGCTGTTTTTT. Its protein is CASSLSTGGYSGELFF.

The chain joins TRBV6-5 to TRBJ1-1; D perhaps matches TRBD1 (6 bases). The germline V and J ends were trimmed by 8 bases and 1 base, with 11 bases remaining between them. CDR1 and CDR2 from the germline V gene are MNHEY and SVGAGI. The CDR3 length is 13 residues. CDR3 in DNA: TGTGCCAGCGGGGTACAGGGGAACACTGAAGCTTTCTTT. It translates to CASGVQGNTEAFF.

The rearrangement joins TRBV20-1 to TRBJ1-1; the D gene is possibly TRBD1 (6 bases). V lost 6 bases and J lost 7, with 9 bases in between. Germline V gene lookup returns CDR1 DFQATT and CDR2 SNEGSKA (reference sequence). The CDR3 spans 10 residues. In DNA, the CDR3 is TGCAGTGCCGGGACATTTGAAGCTTTCTTT. This encodes CSAGTFEAFF.

The J gene is TRBJ1-6, the V gene TRBV29-1; D possibly corresponds to TRBD1 (6 bases). The CDR3 length is 13 residues. CDR1 and CDR2 (germline): SQVTM, ANQGSEA. The V gene lost 4 bases and the J gene lost 8 bases, with 12 bases spanning the gap. Here the CDR3 reads CSVGDNPDSPLHF. The CDR3 DNA reads as TGCAGCGTTGGGGACAACCCCGATTCACCCCTCCACTTT.

The chain is built from TRBV19 and TRBJ1-3, with D tentatively TRBD1 (6 bases). The CDR3 is made up of 15 amino acids. CDR1 is LNHDA and CDR2 is SQIVND in the germline V gene (reference sequence). Trimming stripped 5 bases from V and 1 base from J, with 12 bases between. The CDR3 loop is CASSHTGTSGNTIYF. CDR3 DNA sequence: TGTGCCAGTAGTCATACAGGGACATCTGGAAACACCATATATTTT. Complete variable domain (other parts from reference TRBV19 and TRBJ1-3): DGGITQSPKYLFRKEGQNVTLSCEQNLNHDAMYWYRQDPGQGLRLIYYSQIVNDFQKGDIAEGYSVSREKKESFPLTVTSAQKNPTAFYLCASSHTGTSGNTIYFGEGSWLTVV.

The V call is TRBV7-2, the J call TRBJ1-5; no clear D gene. Germline loops: CDR1 SGHTA, CDR2 FQGNSA. The V and J ends lost 2 bases and 5 bases respectively, with 4 bases between them. CDR3 length equals 12 residues. Here the CDR3 reads CASSLQYQPQHF. The CDR3 DNA is TGTGCCAGCAGCTTACAGTATCAGCCCCAGCATTTT. The full variable domain, rest sourced from reference TRBV7-2 and TRBJ1-5, is GAGVSQSPSNKVTEKGKDVELRCDPISGHTALYWYRQSLGQGLEFLIYFQGNSAPDKSGLPSDRFSAERTGGSVSTLTIQRTQQEDSAVYLCASSLQYQPQHFGDGTRLSIL.

This chain joins TRBV19 and TRBJ1-5; tentative D call: TRBD1 (5 bases). The CDR3 has 15 residues. Trimming removed 10 bases from V and 3 bases from J, with 19 bases in between. The V gene's germline CDR1 is LNHDA and CDR2 SQIVND (reference sequence). As DNA, the CDR3 is TGTGCCACCCACGAGGACGGGGGGACCAATCAGCCCCAGCATTTT. As protein: CATHEDGGTNQPQHF.

The J gene is TRBJ1-6, the V gene TRBV5-1; D may be TRBD1 (5 bases). Germline lookup yields CDR1 SGHRS and CDR2 YFSETQ. V lost 2 bases and J lost 10, with 13 bases in between. The CDR3 totals 14 residues. For the CDR3, the DNA is TGCGCCAGCAGCTTTAGTCAGGGTCAGTCACCCCTCCACTTT. Translated: CASSFSQGQSPLHF.

The table lists this clone with a count of one. The genes are TRBV5-1 and TRBJ1-1, with D possibly TRBD1 on 5 matching bases. Germline CDR1 reads SGHRS; CDR2 reads YFSETQ. V was cut by 7 bases and J by 3 bases, with 16 bases left in between. The CDR3 has 14 residues. As DNA, the CDR3 is TGCGCCAGCGCCATCGGGGGAGGGGACACTGAAGCTTTCTTT. It translates to CASAIGGGDTEAFF.

This chain links TRBV5-1 with TRBJ1-1, with D possibly matching TRBD1 (5 bases). V shed 4 bases and J shed 1 base, with 17 bases lying between them. The germline gives CDR1 SGHRS, CDR2 YFSETQ. CDR3 length: 16 amino acids. In DNA form, the CDR3 reads TGCGCCAGCAGCCCAGGCCTTGGGGGGAGGAACACTGAAGCTTTCTTT. Its protein is CASSPGLGGRNTEAFF.

This clone was counted between two and nine times. This rearrangement joins TRBV7-9 to TRBJ2-2; TRBD1 matches at 7 bases. This CDR3 has 18 residues. The germline V gene encodes CDR1 SEHNR and CDR2 FQNEAQ (reference sequence). V dropped 3 bases and J dropped 1; count of bases not matched to a gene: 11. CDR3 sequence reads: CASSFFGHRGRNTGELFF. CDR3 nucleotides: TGTGCCAGCAGCTTTTTTGGGCACAGGGGCAGGAACACCGGGGAGCTGTTTTTT.

The chain employs TRBV19 and TRBJ2-2; 8 nucleotides line up with TRBD1. The CDR3 runs 16 residues. V shed 2 bases, J shed 7 bases, and the junction held 9 bases outside the gene matches. CDR1 LNHDA and CDR2 SQIVND come from the germline V gene (reference sequence). For the CDR3, the DNA is TGTGCCAGTAGTATAAGGCAGGGGGCAGGAGGCGGGGAGCTGTTTTTT. This sequence encodes CASSIRQGAGGGELFF.

This clone occurred a few times. V gene TRBV19 combines with J gene TRBJ1-1; D is possibly TRBD1 (6 bases). The germline CDR1 and CDR2 sequences are LNHDA and SQIVND (reference sequence). CDR3 length: 14 residues. Trimming cost V 8 bases and J 8 bases, with 21 bases left between them. The CDR3, as DNA: TGTGCCAGTCGCACCCAAGGGGGGGCAGGGGAAGCTTTCTTT. As protein: CASRTQGGAGEAFF.

This clone was seen a handful of times. The rearrangement uses TRBV20-1 and TRBJ1-4, with TRBD1 identical over 10 bases. The CDR3 is 16 amino acids. Germline-derived CDR1 and CDR2 are DFQATT and SNEGSKA (reference sequence). The trim removed 3 bases at V and 7 bases at J, leaving 11 bases unmatched. Here the CDR3 reads CSASGGTGVFGEKLFF. CDR3 DNA sequence: TGCAGTGCTAGTGGCGGGACAGGGGTATTCGGTGAAAAACTGTTTTTT.

The CDR3 DNA reads as TGTGCCAGCAGTTACGGTTTCTGGACAGGGGTGTCCTACGAGCAGTACTTC. This sequence encodes CASSYGFWTGVSYEQYF. The rearrangement uses TRBV6-2 or TRBV6-3 and TRBJ2-7; 9 bases map to TRBD1. J gave up 1 base and V 2 bases, and 9 bases lay outside the gene matches. The CDR3 contains 17 residues. Germline lookup yields CDR1 MNHEY and CDR2 SVGEGT.

The J gene is TRBJ1-4, the V gene TRBV5-6; a weak D match, TRBD1 (5 bases). The germline V and J ends were trimmed by 3 bases and 0 bases, with 12 bases remaining between them. Germline values: CDR1 SGHDT, CDR2 YYEEEE. CDR3 length equals 16 residues. Here the CDR3 DNA reads TGTGCCAGCAGCTGGGGCGGGACCGCAACTAATGAAAAACTGTTTTTT. It specifies CASSWGGTATNEKLFF. Full variable domain (remainder filled in from reference TRBV5-6 and TRBJ1-4): DAGVTQSPTHLIKTRGQQVTLRCSPKSGHDTVSWYQQALGQGPQFIFQYYEEEERQRGNFPDRFSGHQFPNYSSELNVNALLLGDSALYLCASSWGGTATNEKLFFGSGTQLSVL.

The CDR3 DNA follows: TGTGCCAGCAGCTTGGCCGGGACAGGTACTACTGAAGCTTTCTTT. It is translated as CASSLAGTGTTEAFF. V and J are TRBV7-2 and TRBJ1-1, with 8 bases identical to TRBD1. Germline CDR1 is SGHTA and CDR2 is FQGNSA. V shed 3 bases and J 5 bases; nucleotides not matched to a gene: 8. The CDR3 loop spans 15 amino acids. Variable domain in full (rest from reference TRBV7-2 and TRBJ1-1): GAGVSQSPSNKVTEKGKDVELRCDPISGHTALYWYRQSLGQGLEFLIYFQGNSAPDKSGLPSDRFSAERTGGSVSTLTIQRTQQEDSAVYLCASSLAGTGTTEAFFGQGTRLTVV.

The chain carries TRBV15 and TRBJ1-2; the D gene is possibly TRBD1 (6 bases). V was pared by 5 bases and J by 7 bases, with 20 bases between. CDR1 is LNHNV, CDR2 YYDKDF, per germline (reference sequence). CDR3 length equals 15 residues. The CDR3: CATSGQTGTPSGYTF. CDR3 bases: TGTGCCACCAGCGGCCAAACCGGGACACCTTCTGGCTACACCTTC. The whole variable domain, filled in from reference TRBV15 and TRBJ1-2, reads DAMVIQNPRYQVTQFGKPVTLSCSQTLNHNVMYWYQQKSSQAPKLLFHYYDKDFNNEADTPDNFQSRRPNTSFCFLDIRSPGLGDTAMYLCATSGQTGTPSGYTFGSGTRLTVV.

V gene TRBV2 combines with J gene TRBJ1-1, with 7 bases matching TRBD1. The CDR3 is 13 residues long. Germline assignment: CDR1 SNHLY and CDR2 FYNNEI. Losses at the gene ends were 8 bases for V and 1 base for J; bases not matched to a gene: 4. The CDR3 reads CASAGTENTEAFF. The CDR3 coding sequence is TGTGCCAGCGCCGGGACAGAGAACACTGAAGCTTTCTTT.

The rearrangement joins TRBV5-5 to TRBJ2-5; 7 nucleotides align to TRBD2. This CDR3 has 17 amino acids. V was pared by 1 base and J by 5 bases, with 14 bases of the junction left unmatched. CDR1 SGHKS and CDR2 YYEKEE come from the germline V gene (reference sequence). The CDR3 region is CASSLWGGMWARETQYF. The CDR3, as DNA: TGTGCCAGCAGCTTGTGGGGGGGGATGTGGGCACGCGAGACCCAGTACTTC.

V usage is TRBV6-5 and J usage is TRBJ2-2; D is possibly TRBD1 (6 bases). V shed 6 bases and J shed 5 bases, with 13 bases lying between them. CDR1 is MNHEY and CDR2 is SVGAGI in the germline V gene. The CDR3 runs to 14 residues. In DNA, the CDR3 is TGTGCCAGCAGCCGGGACACTCAAACCGGGGAGCTGTTTTTT. Translated, it gives CASSRDTQTGELFF.

The chain recombines TRBV29-1 with TRBJ2-1; a possible D gene is TRBD2 (5 bases). The ends were cut back, 5 bases at V and 0 bases at J, with 11 bases in the middle. This CDR3 is built from 14 residues. Germline V gene lookup returns CDR1 SQVTM and CDR2 ANQGSEA. CDR3 coding DNA: TGCAGCGTTCTCCGGGAACCCTCCTACAATGAGCAGTTCTTC. The encoded protein is CSVLREPSYNEQFF.

V gene TRBV4-3 combines with J gene TRBJ2-7; TRBD1 matches 7 bases. V trimming: 1 base; J trimming: 2 bases; junction bases outside the gene matches: 11. CDR3 length: 17 amino acids. Germline CDR1 and CDR2: LGHNA and YSLEER. CDR3 DNA sequence: TGCGCCAGCAGCCAAGGCTACTTCGGCGACAGGGCCTACGAGCAGTACTTC. It is translated as CASSQGYFGDRAYEQYF.

The gene calls are TRBV28 and TRBJ1-1; D remains unclear. This CDR3 is built from 16 residues. Trimming left V 8 bases short and J 7 bases short, with 26 bases between. CDR1 and CDR2 (germline): MDHEN, SYDVKM. The CDR3 here is CASGDPSRTSALEAFF. The CDR3 DNA reads as TGTGCCAGCGGTGACCCATCACGAACCAGCGCGCTTGAAGCTTTCTTT.

The J gene is TRBJ2-3, the V gene TRBV10-3; D is possibly TRBD2 (6 bases). This CDR3 is built from 13 residues. Per the germline V gene, CDR1 is ENHRY and CDR2 is SYGVKD. Trimming took 11 bases from V and 1 from J, leaving 13 bases between them. Here the CDR3 reads CALRDSGTDTQYF. The CDR3 coding sequence is TGTGCCCTTCGGGACTCGGGCACAGATACGCAGTATTTT.

V gene TRBV7-2 combines with J gene TRBJ1-1, with 8 bases matching TRBD1. The CDR3 is made up of 13 amino acids. The germline CDR1 and CDR2 sequences are SGHTA and FQGNSA. V gave up 4 bases and J gave up 6 bases; unmatched junction bases: 4. DNA for the CDR3: TGTGCCAGCAGCTCGGACAGGGTAGCTGAAGCTTTCTTT. Its translation: CASSSDRVAEAFF.